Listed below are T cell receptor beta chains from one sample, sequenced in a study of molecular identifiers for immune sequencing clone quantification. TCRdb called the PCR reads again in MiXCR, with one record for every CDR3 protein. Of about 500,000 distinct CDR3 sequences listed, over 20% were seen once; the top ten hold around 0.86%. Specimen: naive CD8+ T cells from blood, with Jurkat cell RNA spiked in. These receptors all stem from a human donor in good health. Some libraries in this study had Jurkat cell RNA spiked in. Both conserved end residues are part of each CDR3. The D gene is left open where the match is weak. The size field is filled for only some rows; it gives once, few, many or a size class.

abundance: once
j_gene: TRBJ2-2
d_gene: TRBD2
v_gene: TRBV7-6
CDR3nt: TGTGCCAGCAGCGTGCATACCGGGACTAGCGGGGGAAACACCGGGGAGCTGTTTTTT
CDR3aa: CASSVHTGTSGGNTGELFF

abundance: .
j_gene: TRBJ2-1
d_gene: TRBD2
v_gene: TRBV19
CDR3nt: TGTGCCAGTAGCACTAGCGGGAGCGGAAATGAGCAGTTCTTC
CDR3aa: CASSTSGSGNEQFF

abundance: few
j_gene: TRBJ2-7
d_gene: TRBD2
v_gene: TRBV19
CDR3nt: TGTGCCAGTAGTATAGCCATCCTAGCGGGAGGGCGAAACTACGAGCAGTACTTC
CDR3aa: CASSIAILAGGRNYEQYF

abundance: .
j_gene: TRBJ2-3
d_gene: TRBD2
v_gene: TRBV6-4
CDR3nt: TGTGCCAGCAGCAGCCCCCCCCTAGCGGGAGACAGCACAGATACGCAGTATTTT
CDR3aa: CASSSPPLAGDSTDTQYF

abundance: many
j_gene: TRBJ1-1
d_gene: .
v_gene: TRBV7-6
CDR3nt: TGTGCCAGCAGCTCCACCGACAGTAACACTGAAGCTTTCTTT
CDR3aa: CASSSTDSNTEAFF

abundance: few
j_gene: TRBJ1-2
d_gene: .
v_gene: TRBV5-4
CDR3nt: TGTGCCAGCAGTGTATCCGGGTCGAACTATGGCTACACCTTC
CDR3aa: CASSVSGSNYGYTF

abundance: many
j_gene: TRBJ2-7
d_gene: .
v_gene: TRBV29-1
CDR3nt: TGCAGCGTTGAAGATCCGGACAGTATAGGCGAGCAGTACTTC
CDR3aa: CSVEDPDSIGEQYF

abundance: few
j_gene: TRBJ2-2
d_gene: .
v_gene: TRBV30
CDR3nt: TGTGCTTCACAGAGCGTAAACACCAGGGAGCTGTTTTTT
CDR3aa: CASQSVNTRELFF

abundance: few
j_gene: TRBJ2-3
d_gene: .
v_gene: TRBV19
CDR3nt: TGTGCCAGTAGTATAGCGGCGCTCACAGATACGCAGTATTTT
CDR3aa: CASSIAALTDTQYF

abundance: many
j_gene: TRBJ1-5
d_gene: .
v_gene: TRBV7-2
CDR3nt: TGTGCCAGCAGCTTAGTTGCAGGGGCCTACAATCAGCCCCAGCATTTT
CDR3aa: CASSLVAGAYNQPQHF

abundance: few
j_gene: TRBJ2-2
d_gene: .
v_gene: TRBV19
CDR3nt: TGTGCCAGTATCCCGGCAGGGAGAGGGACCGGGGAGCTGTTTTTT
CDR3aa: CASIPAGRGTGELFF

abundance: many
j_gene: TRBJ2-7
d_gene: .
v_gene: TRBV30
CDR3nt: TGTGCCTGGAGACCCCCTTACGAGGCCGAGCAGTACTTC
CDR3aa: CAWRPPYEAEQYF

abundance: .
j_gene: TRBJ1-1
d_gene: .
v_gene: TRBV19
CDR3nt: TGTGCCAGTAGTCCTAAGGGGACTGAAGCTTTCTTT
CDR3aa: CASSPKGTEAFF

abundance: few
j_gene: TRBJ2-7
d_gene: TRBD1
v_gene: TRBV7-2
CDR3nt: TGTGCCAGCAAAGTAGGGGGCAGCTACTACGAGCAGTACTTC
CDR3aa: CASKVGGSYYEQYF

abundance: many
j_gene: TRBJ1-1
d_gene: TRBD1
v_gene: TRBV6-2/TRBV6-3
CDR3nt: TGTGCCAGCAAGGGACAGGGGCTGACTGAAGCTTTCTTT
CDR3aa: CASKGQGLTEAFF

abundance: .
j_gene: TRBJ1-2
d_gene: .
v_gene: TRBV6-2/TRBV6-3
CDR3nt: TGTGCCAGCAGTTACGCCATTCAGGGATACGACTATGGCTACACCTTC
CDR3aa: CASSYAIQGYDYGYTF

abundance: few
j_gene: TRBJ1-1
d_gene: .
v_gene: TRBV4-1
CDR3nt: TGCGCCAGCTCAAAGGTGGGGTTGAACACTGAAGCTTTCTTT
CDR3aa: CASSKVGLNTEAFF

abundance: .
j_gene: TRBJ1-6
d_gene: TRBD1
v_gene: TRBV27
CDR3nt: TGTGCCAGCAGTGGAACAGGGGAGTATAATTCACCCCTCCACTTT
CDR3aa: CASSGTGEYNSPLHF

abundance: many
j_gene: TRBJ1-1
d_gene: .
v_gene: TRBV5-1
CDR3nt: TGCGCCAGCAGCTTGGCAGGGGAGACTGAAGCTTTCTTT
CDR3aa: CASSLAGETEAFF

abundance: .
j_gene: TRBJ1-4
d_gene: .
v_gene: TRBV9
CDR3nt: TGTGCCAGCAGCGCGCGTCAGGGCTCTAATGAAAAACTGTTTTTT
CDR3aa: CASSARQGSNEKLFF

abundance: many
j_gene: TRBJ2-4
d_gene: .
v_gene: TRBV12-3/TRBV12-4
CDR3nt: TGTGCCAGCAGTTTATCCGGGCCCAAAAACATTCAGTACTTC
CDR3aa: CASSLSGPKNIQYF

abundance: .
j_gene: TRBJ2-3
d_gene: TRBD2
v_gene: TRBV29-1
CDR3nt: TGCAGCGTTTTACTAGCGGGACAAAGCACAGATACGCAGTATTTT
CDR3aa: CSVLLAGQSTDTQYF

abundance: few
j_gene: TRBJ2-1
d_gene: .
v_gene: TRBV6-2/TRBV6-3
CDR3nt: TGTGCCAGCAGGTCCGCCCTATCCTACAATGAGCAGTTCTTC
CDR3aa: CASRSALSYNEQFF

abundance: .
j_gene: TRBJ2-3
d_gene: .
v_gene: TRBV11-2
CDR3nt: TGTGCCAGCAGCTTAGGGGGAGGCCGGGGGGATACGCAGTATTTT
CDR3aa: CASSLGGGRGDTQYF

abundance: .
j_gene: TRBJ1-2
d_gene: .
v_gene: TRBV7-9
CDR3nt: TGTGCCAGCACTCGTAGCGATCCCACCTTGAGACAGCTCTATGGCTACACCTTC
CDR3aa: CASTRSDPTLRQLYGYTF

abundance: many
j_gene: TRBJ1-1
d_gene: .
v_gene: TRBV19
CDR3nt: TGTGCCAGTAGAATTGAGGGAAACAGGGCCAGCACTGAAGCTTTCTTT
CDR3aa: CASRIEGNRASTEAFF

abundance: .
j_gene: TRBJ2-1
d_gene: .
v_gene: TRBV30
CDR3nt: TGTGCCTGGAACATCGCGGCGGATGAGCAGTTCTTC
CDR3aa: CAWNIAADEQFF

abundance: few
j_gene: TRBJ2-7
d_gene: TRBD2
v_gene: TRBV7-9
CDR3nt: TGTGCCAGCAGCACGTCTTTGCGGGAGGGGCCCTACGAGCAGTACTTC
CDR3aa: CASSTSLREGPYEQYF

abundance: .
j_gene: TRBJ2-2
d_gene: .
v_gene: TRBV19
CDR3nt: TGTGCCAGTAGCACGGGAGATCTCACCGGGGAGCTGTTTTTT
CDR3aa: CASSTGDLTGELFF

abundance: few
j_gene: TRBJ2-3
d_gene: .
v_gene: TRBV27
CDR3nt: TGTGCCAGCAGTTCCGACAGCTCCGCAGATACGCAGTATTTT
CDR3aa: CASSSDSSADTQYF

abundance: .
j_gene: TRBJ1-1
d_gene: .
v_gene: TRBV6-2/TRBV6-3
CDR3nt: TGTGCCAGCAGTTACTCGGTGAACACTGAAGCATCCTTT
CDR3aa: CASSYSVNTEASF

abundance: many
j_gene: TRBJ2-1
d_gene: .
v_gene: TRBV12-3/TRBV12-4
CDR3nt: TGTGCCAGCAGTTTAGTTCATCCAACTGGGAATGAGCAGTTCTTC
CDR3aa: CASSLVHPTGNEQFF

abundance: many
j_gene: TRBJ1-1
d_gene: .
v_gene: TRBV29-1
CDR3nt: TGCAGCGTTGAGACCGTGGTGGTTGGGGGATTGGGGACTGAAGCTTTCTTT
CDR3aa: CSVETVVVGGLGTEAFF

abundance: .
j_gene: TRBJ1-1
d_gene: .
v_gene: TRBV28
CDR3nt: TGTGCCAGCAGTTTAGGGTGGACAGTTGAAGCTTTCTTT
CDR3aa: CASSLGWTVEAFF

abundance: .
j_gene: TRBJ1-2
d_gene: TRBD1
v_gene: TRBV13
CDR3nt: TGTGCCAGCAGCCCGGACAGGGTCCATGGCTACACCTTC
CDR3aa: CASSPDRVHGYTF

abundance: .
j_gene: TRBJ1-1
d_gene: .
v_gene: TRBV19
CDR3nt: TGTGCCAGTAGTATAGATAGCCTGGGTGGCACTGAAGCTTTCTTT
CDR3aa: CASSIDSLGGTEAFF

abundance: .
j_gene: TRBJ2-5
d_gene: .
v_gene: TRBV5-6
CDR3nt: TGTGCCAGCAGCTTGGTCCGGGCCGAACAAGAGACCCGGTACTTC
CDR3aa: CASSLVRAEQETRYF

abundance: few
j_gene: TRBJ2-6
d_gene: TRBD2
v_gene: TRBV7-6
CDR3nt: TGTGCCAGCAGCTTCTCACCCGGGGGGGGGTCTGGGGCCAACGTCCTGACTTTC
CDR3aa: CASSFSPGGGSGANVLTF

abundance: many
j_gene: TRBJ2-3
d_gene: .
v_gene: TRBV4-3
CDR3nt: TGCGCCAGCAGCCAAGGGACTGCTCGCACAGATACGCAGTATTTT
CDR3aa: CASSQGTARTDTQYF

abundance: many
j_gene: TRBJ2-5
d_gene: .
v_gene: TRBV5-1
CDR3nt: TGCGCCAGCAGCTTGCTTGACCGCCAAGAGACCCAGTACTTC
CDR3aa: CASSLLDRQETQYF

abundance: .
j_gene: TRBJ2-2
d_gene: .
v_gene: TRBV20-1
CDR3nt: TGCAGTGCTAAATTTTCCGGGGAGCTGTTTTTT
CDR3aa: CSAKFSGELFF

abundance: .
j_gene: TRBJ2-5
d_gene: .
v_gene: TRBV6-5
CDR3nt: TGTGCCAGCAGTTACTCGACAACAGGCGGTGAGACCCAGTACTTC
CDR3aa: CASSYSTTGGETQYF

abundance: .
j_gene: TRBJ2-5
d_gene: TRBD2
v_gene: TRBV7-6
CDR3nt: TGTGCCAGCAGCTTATGGGCTAGCGGGGGGCTACAAGAGACCCAGTACTTC
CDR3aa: CASSLWASGGLQETQYF

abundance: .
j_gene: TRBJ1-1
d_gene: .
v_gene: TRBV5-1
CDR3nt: TGCGCCAGCAGCTTGGCCGGGGGGGAAGTAACTGAAGCTTTCTTT
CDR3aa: CASSLAGGEVTEAFF

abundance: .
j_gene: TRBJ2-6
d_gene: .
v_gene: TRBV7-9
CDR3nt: TGTGCCAGCAGCTCGCGGGACAGCCTCCACCCTGGGGCCAACGTCCTGACTTTC
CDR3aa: CASSSRDSLHPGANVLTF

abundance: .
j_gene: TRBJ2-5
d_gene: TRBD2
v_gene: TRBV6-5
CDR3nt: TGTGCCAGCAGTCCCGAACGGACTAGCGGGACTGAGACCCAGTACTTC
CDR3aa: CASSPERTSGTETQYF

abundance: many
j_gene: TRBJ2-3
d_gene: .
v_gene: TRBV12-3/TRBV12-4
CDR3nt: TGTGCCAGCAAAGGGGGACGAGATACGCAGTATTTT
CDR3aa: CASKGGRDTQYF

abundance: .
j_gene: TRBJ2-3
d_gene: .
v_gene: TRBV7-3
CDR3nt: TGTGCCAGCAGCTTAGCAGGCCCTGGTGGCACAGATACGCAGTATTTT
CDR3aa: CASSLAGPGGTDTQYF

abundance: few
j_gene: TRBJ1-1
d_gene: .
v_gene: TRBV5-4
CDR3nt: TGTGCCAGCAGCTTGAGAGGGGAGCGGAACACTGAAGCTTTCTTT
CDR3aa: CASSLRGERNTEAFF

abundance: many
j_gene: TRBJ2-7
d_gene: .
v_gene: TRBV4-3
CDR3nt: TGCGCCAGCAGCCAGGGGGCTAGCTCCTACGAGCAGTACTTC
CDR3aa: CASSQGASSYEQYF

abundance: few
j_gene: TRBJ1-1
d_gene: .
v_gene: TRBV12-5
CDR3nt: TGTGCTAGTTCGGTGGTGAACACTGAAGCTTTCTTT
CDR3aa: CASSVVNTEAFF

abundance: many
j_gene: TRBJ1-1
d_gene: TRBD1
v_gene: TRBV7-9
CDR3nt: TGTGCCAGCAGCTGGTGGGCGGGACAGGGGATGAACACTGAAGCTTTCTTT
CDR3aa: CASSWWAGQGMNTEAFF

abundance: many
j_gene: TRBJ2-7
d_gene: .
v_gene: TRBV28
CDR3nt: TGTGCCAGCAGCCGTCTGGGCGCCGGCGGGTACTTC
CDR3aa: CASSRLGAGGYF

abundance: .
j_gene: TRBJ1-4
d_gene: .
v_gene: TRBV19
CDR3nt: TGTGTCAGTAGTATAGGGGGTGGAGATGAAAAACTGTTTTTT
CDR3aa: CVSSIGGGDEKLFF

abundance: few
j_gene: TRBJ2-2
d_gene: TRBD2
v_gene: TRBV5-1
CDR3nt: TGCGCCAGCAGCTTGGCCGGAGCGGGGGGGCCCGTCACCGGGGAGCTGTTTTTT
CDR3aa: CASSLAGAGGPVTGELFF

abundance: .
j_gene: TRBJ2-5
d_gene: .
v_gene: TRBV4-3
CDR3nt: TGCGCCAGCAGCCAAGTACGGGGGGCGCGGGAGACCCAGTACTTC
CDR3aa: CASSQVRGARETQYF

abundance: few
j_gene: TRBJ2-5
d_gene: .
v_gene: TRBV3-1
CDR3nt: TGTGCCAGCAGCCAAGAGAGGATACAGTGGGGGGAGACCCAGTACTTC
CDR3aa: CASSQERIQWGETQYF